What follows is one T cell receptor beta chain and its context. This entry comes from a study of T cell changes during pregnancy in multiple sclerosis. The data were produced by immunoSEQ multiplex PCR, yet TCRdb's version contains in-frame clones alone and is incomplete. There are approximately 41,000 clones in the sample; about nine tenths occur only once, and around 1.5% lies in the top ten. The CDR3 runs to 15 residues. Germline V gene lookup returns CDR1 SEHNR and CDR2 FQNEAQ (reference sequence). V gave up 8 bases and J gave up 1 base, with 15 bases separating them. J is TRBJ2-1 and V is TRBV7-9; D may be TRBD2 (6 bases). Sequencing was performed on PBMCs (not recorded whether the cells were cultured). The sequence derives from a female donor with multiple sclerosis, enrolled in a pregnancy study. In DNA, the CDR3 is TGTGCCAGCTTGGGCCGCGGGATATCCTACAATGAGCAGTTCTTC. This gives the protein CASLGRGISYNEQFF.